A selection of T cell receptor beta chains follows, all from one sample in a study of cytomegalovirus exposure and HLA in healthy donors. Using immunoSEQ multiplex PCR, the repertoire was profiled, and TCRdb retains in-frame clones only, with some absent. The sample consists of 150,000 to 200,000 clones, 70% to 90% of them appearing once. Sequenced: PBMCs. Receptors were obtained from a woman aged 18-29 years in good health and CMV-seronegative. Both conserved end residues are part of each CDR3.

CDR3 protein: CASSEAFGEPYGYTF
V gene: TRBV6-1
J gene: TRBJ1-2

CDR3 protein: CASSFGGYEQYF
V gene: TRBV5-6
J gene: TRBJ2-7

CDR3 protein: CASSYGQSTEAFF
V gene: TRBV19
J gene: TRBJ1-1

CDR3 protein: CASSIRDRERETQYF
V gene: TRBV19
J gene: TRBJ2-5

CDR3 protein: CASSPDRVNYEQYF
V gene: TRBV5-1
J gene: TRBJ2-7

CDR3 protein: CASSLNQWGGVADEQFF
V gene: TRBV7-3
J gene: TRBJ2-1

CDR3 protein: CASSVGGQRAYGQFF
V gene: TRBV9
J gene: TRBJ2-1

CDR3 protein: CASRDTPLGNTIYF
V gene: TRBV14
J gene: TRBJ1-3

CDR3 protein: CASSPGLAVNEQFF
V gene: TRBV5-4
J gene: TRBJ2-1

CDR3 protein: CASSLDRDTEAFF
V gene: TRBV11-2
J gene: TRBJ1-1

CDR3 protein: CSVRSRIMNTEAFF
V gene: TRBV29-1
J gene: TRBJ1-1

CDR3 protein: CASSPDRGGKTQYF
V gene: TRBV6-6
J gene: TRBJ2-5

CDR3 protein: CAIKGGLGNEQFF
V gene: TRBV10-3
J gene: TRBJ2-1

CDR3 protein: CSAKQGDTEAFF
V gene: TRBV29-1
J gene: TRBJ1-1

CDR3 protein: CASSLGGGDPNQPQHF
V gene: TRBV7-9
J gene: TRBJ1-5

CDR3 protein: CASSFGVGAGDQPQHF
V gene: TRBV7-9
J gene: TRBJ1-5

CDR3 protein: CASSLAGNPSEQYF
V gene: TRBV11-3
J gene: TRBJ2-7

CDR3 protein: CASHGGGGNQPQHF
V gene: TRBV2
J gene: TRBJ1-5

CDR3 protein: CASSSGTVNTGELFF
V gene: TRBV27
J gene: TRBJ2-2

CDR3 protein: CASSLLAGVRNEQFF
V gene: TRBV5-1
J gene: TRBJ2-1

CDR3 protein: CASSPGTGRFTDTQYF
V gene: TRBV11-1
J gene: TRBJ2-3

CDR3 protein: CASSASGGGNYGYTF
V gene: TRBV6-4
J gene: TRBJ1-2

CDR3 protein: CASSQTSGGRNTEAFF
V gene: TRBV4-2
J gene: TRBJ1-1

CDR3 protein: CASSFLGQRTNEKLFF
V gene: TRBV2
J gene: TRBJ1-4

CDR3 protein: CASSSPGQGGYEQYF
V gene: TRBV28
J gene: TRBJ2-7

CDR3 protein: CSLVPSSYNEQFF
V gene: TRBV29-1
J gene: TRBJ2-1

CDR3 protein: CASSQAGPSDTQYF
V gene: TRBV7-8
J gene: TRBJ2-3

CDR3 protein: CASSPGQGATDTQYF
V gene: TRBV25-1
J gene: TRBJ2-3

CDR3 protein: CASTLQGGNYEQYF
V gene: TRBV28
J gene: TRBJ2-7

CDR3 protein: CASFVTGVGNQPQHF
V gene: TRBV28
J gene: TRBJ1-5

CDR3 protein: CASSLARASYEQYF
V gene: TRBV5-1
J gene: TRBJ2-7

CDR3 protein: CASIGTTGAYNEQFF
V gene: TRBV28
J gene: TRBJ2-1

CDR3 protein: CAWSPTGTGGNSPLHF
V gene: TRBV30
J gene: TRBJ1-6

CDR3 protein: CSSRPTTDFYEQYF
V gene: TRBV7-9
J gene: TRBJ2-7

CDR3 protein: CAISGGTASYGYTF
V gene: TRBV10-3
J gene: TRBJ1-2

CDR3 protein: CSSSATGSSYEQYF
V gene: TRBV7-9
J gene: TRBJ2-7

CDR3 protein: CASSLAGGSTGELFF
V gene: TRBV5-6
J gene: TRBJ2-2

CDR3 protein: CASTLGRSGNTIYF
V gene: TRBV7-9
J gene: TRBJ1-3

CDR3 protein: CAIRGDRNYGYTF
V gene: TRBV10-3
J gene: TRBJ1-2

CDR3 protein: CAWSHGTLAEAFF
V gene: TRBV30
J gene: TRBJ1-1

CDR3 protein: CAWDPGQGAGKLFF
V gene: TRBV30
J gene: TRBJ1-4

CDR3 protein: CASIGAPYYGYTF
V gene: TRBV2
J gene: TRBJ1-2

CDR3 protein: CASSSSSGGGQGGYTF
V gene: TRBV6-5
J gene: TRBJ1-2

CDR3 protein: CASSLGRGGLTGELFF
V gene: TRBV11-3
J gene: TRBJ2-2

CDR3 protein: CASSSRQGTEAFF
V gene: TRBV27
J gene: TRBJ1-1

CDR3 protein: CSTRDNGCRKTVF
V gene: TRBV29-1
J gene: TRBJ1-4

CDR3 protein: CAWSTTVNTEAFF
V gene: TRBV30
J gene: TRBJ1-1

CDR3 protein: CASNSFGDSGQPQHF
V gene: TRBV6-1
J gene: TRBJ1-5

CDR3 protein: CAISESGLAGSSYEQYF
V gene: TRBV10-3
J gene: TRBJ2-7

CDR3 protein: CASSVGQGRTDTQYF
V gene: TRBV5-4
J gene: TRBJ2-3

CDR3 protein: CASSTGQGGGNTIYF
V gene: TRBV9
J gene: TRBJ1-3

CDR3 protein: CAWSRQGPSYEQYF
V gene: TRBV30
J gene: -

CDR3 protein: CASKGGDYSNQPQHF
V gene: TRBV19
J gene: TRBJ1-5

CDR3 protein: CASSPGRNNEQFF
V gene: TRBV7-8
J gene: TRBJ2-1